Each of the 11 T cell receptor beta chains below was sequenced from the same sample in a study of CD8+CD57+ T cells in acquired aplastic anemia. It was patients with CD8+CD57+ cell expansion by flow cytometry who were chosen for sequencing. TCR beta VDJ and CDR3 profiles were obtained from a genomic DNA template. One entry per CDR3 protein, called by TCRdb with MiXCR from the reads. This table holds 120,000 or so distinct CDR3 sequences, about 43% found once. The sequenced material came from sorted CD4+, CD8+, or CD8+CD57+ T cells (not recorded which) from PBMCs. Every receptor here comes from a human donor with aplastic anemia.

On this clonotype: This may stem from a read error, because a much larger clone lies one nucleotide away. This rearrangement joins TRBV10-3 to TRBJ1-5; D may be TRBD1 (5 bases). Deletions cut 4 bases from V and 0 bases from J, with 10 bases between. The CDR3 extends over 15 amino acids. CDR1 and CDR2 from the germline V gene are ENHRY and SYGVKD. CDR3 bases: TGTGCCATCAGTGCACGGGGCTATAGCAATCAGCCCCAGCATTTT. This gives the protein CAISARGYSNQPQHF.

This sequence joins TRBV9 and TRBJ2-5; 9 bases align to TRBD2. Trimming at V came to 2 bases and at J to 11 bases, leaving 13 bases not matched to a gene. Per the germline V gene, CDR1 is SGDLS and CDR2 is YYNGEE. This CDR3 region has 15 residues. Here the CDR3 DNA reads TGTGCCAGCAGCGTTCTAGCGGGGCGCTACAATGAGCAGTACTTC. It is translated as CASSVLAGRYNEQYF.

There are many counts of this clonotype. This chain joins TRBV2 and TRBJ2-3, with D uncertain. The CDR3 is made up of 11 amino acids. V gave up 7 bases and J gave up 4 bases, with 6 bases separating them. Germline V CDR1 and CDR2: SNHLY, FYNNEI. The CDR3 sequence is CASKGADTQYF. Here the CDR3 DNA reads TGTGCCAGCAAGGGCGCAGATACGCAGTATTTT.

This clonotype was detected only once. The chain joins TRBV6-1 to TRBJ1-4; D uncertain. V gave up 6 bases and J gave up 6 bases, with 17 bases separating them. The CDR3 extends over 15 amino acids. Germline V CDR1 and CDR2: MNHNS, SASEGT. CDR3 nucleotides: TGTGCCAGCAGCTGTCCGGATTGGACTGATGAAAAACTGTTTTTT. Protein product: CASSCPDWTDEKLFF.

This clonotype was seen only once. This chain joins TRBV25-1 and TRBJ1-2, with D maybe TRBD1 (5 bases). CDR1 MGHDK and CDR2 SYGVNS come from the germline V gene. Trimming shortened V by 6 bases and J by 4 bases, and 18 bases separated the two germline ends. The CDR3 covers 15 residues. CDR3 coding DNA: TGTGCCAGCAGCTCAGGGACCCGAATGGGCTATGGCTACACCTTC. The encoded protein is CASSSGTRMGYGYTF.

V gene TRBV5-4 combines with J gene TRBJ1-1; D is unresolved. This CDR3 has 16 amino acids. Germline CDR1 reads SGHNT; CDR2 reads YYREEE (reference sequence). Trimming left V 0 bases short and J 0 bases short, with 12 bases between. Here the CDR3 reads CASSLVLTRVNTEAFF. As DNA, the CDR3 is TGTGCCAGCAGCTTGGTGTTGACAAGGGTGAACACTGAAGCTTTCTTT.

This clonotype was picked up many times. This rearrangement joins TRBV19 to TRBJ2-3; 10 nucleotides agree with TRBD2. The CDR3 runs to 18 residues. Trimming took 6 bases from V and 0 from J; bases not matched to a gene: 12. The V gene's germline CDR1 is LNHDA and CDR2 SQIVND (reference sequence). CDR3 sequence: CASRPSGGAIISTDTQYF. DNA for the CDR3: TGTGCCAGTAGACCGAGCGGGGGGGCCATAATCAGCACAGATACGCAGTATTTT.

The table lists this clonotype with a few counts. The genes are TRBV25-1 and TRBJ2-7; no definite D call. V was clipped by 6 bases and J by 5 bases, with 17 bases between them. Germline V gene sequence: CDR1 MGHDK, CDR2 SYGVNS. There are 14 residues in the CDR3. DNA of the CDR3: TGTGCCAGCAGCTTAAGGAAGGTAGTGAACGAGCAGTACTTC. It codes for CASSLRKVVNEQYF.

The rearrangement uses TRBV29-1 and TRBJ2-3, with D tentatively TRBD1 or TRBD2 (5 bases each). V lost 6 bases, J lost 0 bases, and 7 bases lay in between. This CDR3 region has 12 residues. Looked up from germline, CDR1 is SQVTM and CDR2 is ANQGSEA. The CDR3 region is CSVGTSTDTQYF. DNA of the CDR3: TGCAGCGTCGGGACCAGCACAGATACGCAGTATTTT.

The J gene is TRBJ1-2, the V gene TRBV6-6; a weak D match, TRBD1 (6 bases). Germline V gene data show CDR1 as MNHNY and CDR2 as SVGAGI (reference sequence). The CDR3 consists of 11 residues. Trimming took off 7 bases at V and 7 bases at J, with 10 bases between the two ends. For the CDR3, the DNA is TGTGCCAGCAATTCCAGGGGTGGCTACACCTTC. Translation gives CASNSRGGYTF.

This clonotype was recorded at least ten times. The V gene is TRBV4-2, the J gene TRBJ1-2, with D perhaps TRBD1 (5 bases). The V and J ends lost 4 bases and 9 bases respectively, with 18 bases between them. CDR3 length: 14 amino acids. The V gene's germline CDR1 is LGHNA and CDR2 YNFKEQ. This chain's CDR3 is CASSPRNGGGSYTF. CDR3 coding DNA: TGTGCCAGCAGCCCTCGTAATGGGGGAGGTAGCTACACCTTC.